This entry lists 11 T cell receptor beta chains sequenced from one sample in a study of OX40 agonist ivuxolimab in advanced cancers. Assay used: immunoSEQ multiplex PCR; TCRdb lists only in-frame clones, some missing. Of some 55,000 clones in the sample, roughly 83% are singletons; the top ten hold less than 15%. The sample was CD4+ or CD8+ T cells sorted from blood, taken in a trial of the OX40 agonist ivuxolimab. The source is an adult with an advanced solid tumor such as melanoma, head and neck, liver or kidney cancer.

The chain links TRBV6-5 to TRBJ1-1, with TRBD1 matching over 7 bases. CDR1 is MNHEY, CDR2 SVGAGI, per germline. The CDR3 runs to 14 residues. With V trimmed by 5 bases and J by 1 base, 4 bases remained unmatched. CDR3 sequence reads: CASSNRGTNTEAFF. The CDR3 coding sequence is TGTGCCAGCAGTAACAGGGGAACGAACACTGAAGCTTTCTTT.

This clone occurred once. The chain links TRBV6-5 to TRBJ2-7; 7 bases are shared with TRBD1. Germline lookup yields CDR1 MNHEY and CDR2 SVGAGI. The CDR3 totals 15 residues. V trimming: 4 bases; J trimming: 2 bases; junction bases outside the gene matches: 8. The CDR3 sequence is CASSLRQGGPYEQYF. The CDR3 DNA reads as TGTGCCAGCAGTTTGCGACAGGGTGGGCCCTACGAGCAGTACTTC.

The rearrangement joins TRBV5-1 to TRBJ1-5, with TRBD1 identical over 9 bases. This CDR3 region has 14 residues. CDR1 is SGHRS and CDR2 is YFSETQ in the germline V gene. After removal of 3 bases from V and 9 bases from J, the junction contained 7 bases not matched to a gene. CDR3: CASSSGQGRGPQHF. The CDR3 DNA sequence: TGCGCCAGCAGCTCAGGACAGGGGAGAGGGCCCCAGCATTTT.

The V gene is TRBV5-8, the J gene TRBJ1-5; 9 bases are a match to TRBD1. The V and J ends lost 0 bases and 3 bases, in that order; junction bases with no gene match: 4. This CDR3 has 16 residues. CDR1 SGHTS and CDR2 YDEGEE come from the germline V gene. The CDR3 loop reads CASSLVGQGSNQPQHF. The CDR3 DNA sequence: TGTGCCAGCAGCTTGGTGGGACAGGGATCCAATCAGCCCCAGCATTTT.

This chain connects TRBV2 to TRBJ2-2; D remains unclear. Germline V lookup: CDR1 SNHLY, CDR2 FYNNEI. This CDR3 is built from 14 residues. V was trimmed by 6 bases and J by 2 bases, leaving 10 bases between them. The CDR3 sequence: CASRNSQNTGELFF. CDR3 in DNA: TGTGCCAGCAGAAATAGCCAAAACACCGGGGAGCTGTTTTTT.

This chain connects TRBV11-2 to TRBJ2-1, with 11 bases matching TRBD2. There are 15 residues in the CDR3. Germline CDR1 and CDR2: SGHAT and FQNNGV. Germline trimming cut 5 bases from V and 9 bases from J; bases unmatched to any gene: 9. Here the CDR3 reads CASSIVAGGPGEQFF. The DNA for the CDR3 is TGTGCCAGCAGCATCGTAGCGGGAGGGCCCGGTGAGCAGTTCTTC.

The chain employs TRBV6-5 and TRBJ2-5, with D tentatively TRBD1 (8 bases). The CDR3 is 15 residues long. Germline V gene data show CDR1 as MNHEY and CDR2 as SVGAGI. Trimming removed 2 bases from V and 7 bases from J, with 17 bases in between. The chain's CDR3 is CASSYQGASGGTQYF. The CDR3 nucleotides read TGTGCCAGCAGTTACCAGGGGGCTTCGGGAGGGACCCAGTACTTC.

The chain has TRBV2 and TRBJ1-5; D is uncertain. This CDR3 has 14 amino acids. Germline V CDR1 and CDR2: SNHLY, FYNNEI. Trimming removed 2 bases at V and 3 bases at J, with 8 bases between. The DNA for the CDR3 is TGTGCCAGCAGTGAAAGGCTGATCAATCAGCCCCAGCATTTT. Amino acid sequence: CASSERLINQPQHF.

This clone has just a few counts. V is TRBV2 and J is TRBJ2-7; D ambiguous. Looked up from germline, CDR1 is SNHLY and CDR2 is FYNNEI. The CDR3 runs to 14 residues. V gave up 7 bases and J gave up 1 base, with 14 bases separating them. CDR3 in amino acids: CASKNSANSYEQYF. The DNA of the CDR3 is TGTGCCAGCAAGAACAGCGCTAATTCCTACGAGCAGTACTTC.

In this sample, this clone is medium-sized. This chain links TRBV19 with TRBJ1-5; D may be TRBD1 (6 bases). Germline CDR1 is LNHDA and CDR2 is SQIVND (reference sequence). There are 13 residues in the CDR3. V shed 6 bases and J shed 2 bases, with 8 bases lying between them. For the CDR3, the DNA is TGTGCCAGTAGACAGGGACGCAATCAGCCCCAGCATTTT. This codes for CASRQGRNQPQHF.

The V and J genes are TRBV5-1 and TRBJ1-1, with D unresolved. V was cut by 0 bases and J by 1 base, with 13 bases left in between. CDR3 length: 16 amino acids. The V gene's germline CDR1 is SGHRS and CDR2 YFSETQ. CDR3 protein: CASSLDPLAGNTEAFF. The CDR3 bases are TGCGCCAGCAGCTTGGACCCCCTGGCAGGGAACACTGAAGCTTTCTTT.